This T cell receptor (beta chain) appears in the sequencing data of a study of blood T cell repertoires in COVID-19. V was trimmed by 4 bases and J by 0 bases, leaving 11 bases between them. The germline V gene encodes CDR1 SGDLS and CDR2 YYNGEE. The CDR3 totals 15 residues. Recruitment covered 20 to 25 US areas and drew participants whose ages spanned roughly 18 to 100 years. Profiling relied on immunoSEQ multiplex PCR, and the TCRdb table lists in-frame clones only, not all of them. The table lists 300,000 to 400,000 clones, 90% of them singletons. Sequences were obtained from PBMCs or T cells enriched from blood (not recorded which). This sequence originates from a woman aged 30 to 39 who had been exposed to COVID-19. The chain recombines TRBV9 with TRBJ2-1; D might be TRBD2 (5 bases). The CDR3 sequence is CASSILGSSYNEQFF. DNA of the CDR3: TGTGCCAGCAGCATACTGGGGAGCTCCTACAATGAGCAGTTCTTC.